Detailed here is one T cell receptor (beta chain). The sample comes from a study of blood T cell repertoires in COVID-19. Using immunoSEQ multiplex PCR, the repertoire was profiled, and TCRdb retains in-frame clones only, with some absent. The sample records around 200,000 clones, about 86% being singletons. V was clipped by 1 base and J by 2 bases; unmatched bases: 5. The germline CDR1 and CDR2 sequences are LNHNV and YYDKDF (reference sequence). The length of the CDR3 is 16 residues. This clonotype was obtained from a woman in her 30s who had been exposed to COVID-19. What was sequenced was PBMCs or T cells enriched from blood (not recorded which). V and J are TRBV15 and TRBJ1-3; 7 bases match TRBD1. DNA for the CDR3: TGTGCCACCAGCAGAGGAACAGGGGCTACTGGAAACACCATATATTTT. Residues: CATSRGTGATGNTIYF.